The clone carrying this T cell receptor (beta chain) was seen more than once but under ten times. Its specificity is not known. The CDR3 is made up of 13 amino acids. Trimming left V 3 bases short and J 7 bases short, with 8 bases between. Germline lookup yields CDR1 SGHNT and CDR2 YYREEE (reference sequence). Each CDR3 protein gets one entry after TCRdb re-called the 5' RACE reads with MiXCR. Here the sample spans hundreds of thousands of distinct CDR3 sequences, approximately 8.4% being singletons. These data belong to a study of T-cell memory formation after mild COVID-19. Findings of the study overall: Contracting clones localized mainly to CM and EM when CD4+ and mainly to EMRA when CD8+.

The sequencing input was PBMCs or a T cell subset sorted from them (not recorded which). This TCR was sampled from a man aged 18-30 years who had mild COVID-19 (a few samples of this study predate the infection). Cell type and time point are not known. The chain recombines TRBV5-4 with TRBJ2-6; D uncertain. The CDR3 loop reads CASSSDAANVLTF. The DNA of the CDR3 is TGTGCCAGCAGCTCGGACGCCGCCAACGTCCTGACTTTC.